These 8 T cell receptor beta chains came from one sample sequenced in a study of OX40 agonist ivuxolimab in advanced cancers. Some clones are missing from TCRdb's copy, which holds only in-frame ones; the method was immunoSEQ multiplex PCR. Of 55,000 to 70,000 clones in the sample, about 90% are singletons; the top ten hold 7.6%. Sequenced here: CD4+ or CD8+ T cells sorted from blood, sampled in a trial of the OX40 agonist ivuxolimab. The source of these receptors is an adult with an advanced solid tumor such as melanoma, head and neck, liver or kidney cancer.

The J gene is TRBJ2-1, the V gene TRBV7-9; TRBD1 or TRBD2 may be the D gene (5 bases each). Germline V gene lookup returns CDR1 SEHNR and CDR2 FQNEAQ (reference sequence). V lost 5 bases and J 5 bases, leaving 16 bases between the germline ends. This CDR3 comprises 15 residues. Written as DNA, the CDR3 is TGTGCCAGCAGCCCCCCGGGGACCTTGAACAATGAGCAGTTCTTC. Its protein is CASSPPGTLNNEQFF. Complete variable domain (other parts from reference TRBV7-9 and TRBJ2-1): DTGVSQNPRHKITKRGQNVTFRCDPISEHNRLYWYRQTLGQGPEFLTYFQNEAQLEKSRLLSDRFSAERPKGSFSTLEIQRTEQGDSAMYLCASSPPGTLNNEQFFGPGTRLTVL.

The chain uses TRBV10-1 and TRBJ1-1; a weak D match, TRBD1 (5 bases). From germline, CDR1 is WNHNN and CDR2 SYGVQD (reference sequence). The CDR3 is made up of 14 amino acids. V shed 5 bases and J shed 1 base, with 11 bases lying between them. The CDR3 DNA reads TGCGCCAGCAGTCAGGGACGGGAGAACACTGAAGCTTTCTTT. Translation gives CASSQGRENTEAFF.

V and J are TRBV11-1 and TRBJ2-1; TRBD1 agrees at 7 bases. This CDR3 spans 14 amino acids. The germline CDR1 and CDR2 sequences are SGHAT and FQDESV (reference sequence). The ends lost 8 bases at V and 7 bases at J; junction bases unmatched: 11. CDR3 DNA: TGTGCCAGCGCTGACAGGGCCGGTGGGAATGAGCAGTTCTTC. This gives the protein CASADRAGGNEQFF.

The rearrangement links TRBV9 to TRBJ2-1, with 7 positions matching TRBD2. Germline values: CDR1 SGDLS, CDR2 YYNGEE. The CDR3 is 14 residues long. V lost 4 bases to trimming and J lost 5 bases; unmatched junction nucleotides: 6. Here the CDR3 DNA reads TGTGCCAGCAGCCCCGGGACTAACGACAATGAGCAGTTCTTC. It yields the protein CASSPGTNDNEQFF.

This chain links TRBV13 with TRBJ2-5, with D uncertain. The J call could be wrong; TRBJ2-7 is a better fit for the DNA end. Per germline, CDR1 PRHDT and CDR2 FYEKMQ (reference sequence). The CDR3 runs 17 residues. The CDR3 sequence: CASSLGQKGRKNYEQYF. The CDR3, as DNA: TGTGCCAGCAGCTTAGGCCAAAAAGGGCGTAAGAACTACGAGCAGTACTTC.

The chain is built from TRBV5-4 and TRBJ2-7, with 10 nucleotides matching TRBD2. This CDR3 region has 14 residues. V gave up 2 bases and J gave up 3 bases; unmatched junction bases: 2. Germline V lookup: CDR1 SGHNT, CDR2 YYREEE (reference sequence). The CDR3 bases are TGTGCCAGCAGCTTCTTAGCGGGGGGCTACGAGCAGTACTTC. Its translation is CASSFLAGGYEQYF. Combining the CDR3 with reference TRBV5-4 and TRBJ2-7 gives the whole variable domain ETGVTQSPTHLIKTRGQQVTLRCSSQSGHNTVSWYQQALGQGPQFIFQYYREEENGRGNFPPRFSGLQFPNYSSELNVNALELDDSALYLCASSFLAGGYEQYFGPGTRLTVT.

Here the CDR3 reads CASSQNGLGWLYGYTF. CDR3 bases: TGTGCCAGCTCACAGAATGGGCTGGGGTGGCTCTATGGCTACACCTTC. V and J are TRBV18 and TRBJ1-2; D gene ambiguous. V lost 4 bases and J 4 bases, leaving 19 bases between the germline ends. Germline lookup yields CDR1 KGHSH and CDR2 LQKENI. The CDR3 length is 16 residues.

This chain joins TRBV5-1 and TRBJ2-6; D gene ambiguous. The CDR3 covers 15 residues. The V end lost 0 bases, the J end lost 4 bases, and 8 bases lay between the germline ends. Germline-derived CDR1 and CDR2 are SGHRS and YFSETQ. CDR3 amino acids: CASSLDLPGANVLTF. CDR3 bases: TGCGCCAGCAGCTTGGATTTGCCAGGGGCCAACGTCCTGACTTTC.